The TCR beta chain described here comes from a study of T cell responses to AZD1222 COVID-19 vaccine (dated by TCRdb to about 2021). About the full investigation: A total of approximately 240 trial participants underwent TCR sequencing, of whom 207 received two doses of AZD1222 and about 26 received two doses of the MenACWY control vaccine. Trial participants were enrolled by age into 18-55, 56-69 and 70-plus year subgroups, with around 150, 28 and 57 TCR-sequenced participants respectively. Study-level results and caveats: After two AZD1222 doses, spike-specific TCR breadth and depth were significantly higher than at day 0 and than in MenACWY recipients. No day 14 peak-response samples were available, so repertoires were characterized only after the peak T cell response. Participants were mostly white British and included more females than males, and it was suggested by the authors that clonal diversity may have been underestimated. The 56-69-year group was small, and its depth increase did not reach significance, likely because of low power. Conclusions about previously exposed vaccinees are limited because only five to seven AZD1222 recipients were SARS-CoV-2 seropositive at baseline. Epitopes outside the regions mutated in the B.1.351 and B.1.1.7 variants were reportedly recognized by nearly half of the unique spike-specific TCRs. CD4 TCRs associated with the vaccine covered the entire spike protein, and the dominant responses were in regions 160-218 and 743-854.

Concerning this clone itself: Its antigen target is currently unknown. Base qualities are not recorded, but no much larger clone differs from it by a single base.

The germline V gene (reference sequence) provides CDR1 LNHDA and CDR2 SQIVND. The V end gives up 3 bases and the J end 2 bases, leaving 7 bases in the junction not matched to a gene. The CDR3 measures 15 amino acids from cysteine to phenylalanine. The only DNA kept is the CDR3, 45 bases in frame from the first base. The CDR3 regions of human TCRbeta chains were analyzed by immunosequencing. On the authors' methods: Repertoire TCRs were matched against a reference library of SARS-CoV-2-specific TCRs generated with the MIRA antigen-specificity platform. Breadth was defined as the fraction of unique TCRs that were SARS-CoV-2-associated. Depth was defined as the fraction of total T cells that were SARS-CoV-2-associated. Using the MIRA data, each spike-specific TCR was mapped to the spike region that the TCR reacts to and placed in a CD4 or CD8 class. Log10-transformed breadth and depth values were compared by one-way ANOVA with Sidak's multiple comparisons tests. TCRdb took over this immuneACCESS table, retaining in-frame rearrangements with V and J assigned. Such tables are incomplete; in checked studies, under half of the missing clones stem from an unresolved V gene, and the remainder is unexplained. For V, J and clone size, that table is used; D and trimming come from the DNA. Recorded for this sample are some 150,000 clones; around 92% of them occurred a single time. The ten most abundant clones make up approximately 3.5% of the sample.

The time point label, read with the paper, signifies: about 28 days (+/-7) after the second vaccine dose. AZD1222 recipients given second doses at about 4 weeks or at about 12 weeks were pooled, since spike-specific TCR depth and breadth were not found to differ between the two schedules. Vaccinee samples came from UK trials COV001 and COV002, including a single-blind randomized controlled phase 2/3 trial of AZD1222 (ChAdOx1 nCoV-19) in healthy adults. For TCRbeta chain sequencing, PBMC samples were collected from trial participants at day 0 and at day 28 after the second dose. Rearrangement joined TRBV19 to TRBJ2-7, with 7 junctional bases fitting TRBD1. The specimen was peripheral blood, collected 28 days after the second AZD1222 dose. This sequence originates from an adult who received the AZD1222 COVID-19 vaccine. The bases read TGTGCCAGTAGTATGGGTCACAGGGGAGCCTACGAGCAGTACTTC. Protein translation: CASSMGHRGAYEQYF.